The clone carrying this T cell receptor beta chain was picked up a small number of times. Germline V gene sequence: CDR1 LNHNV, CDR2 YYDKDF (reference sequence). The CDR3 totals 13 residues. V was pared by 2 bases and J by 10 bases, with 12 bases between. This sample was taken from a study of patients and donors after allogeneic stem cell transplantation. TCRdb fed the RT-PCR reads into MiXCR, producing one record per CDR3 protein. The sample lists approximately 210,000 distinct CDR3 sequences, 35% to 50% occurring once. Sequencing was carried out using blood, either unsorted or a sorted T cell fraction (not recorded which). The TCR comes from a human donor who was either an allogeneic HSCT recipient or a stem cell or donor lymphocyte infusion donor (not recorded which). It is not recorded whose cells these are; they may come from a transplant donor. The chain carries TRBV15 and TRBJ2-1; D may correspond to TRBD1 or TRBD2 (5 bases each). The CDR3 spells CATSRPIRDEQFF. CDR3 nucleotide sequence: TGTGCCACCAGCAGACCTATTAGGGACGAGCAGTTCTTC. The full variable domain, rest sourced from reference TRBV15 and TRBJ2-1, is DAMVIQNPRYQVTQFGKPVTLSCSQTLNHNVMYWYQQKSSQAPKLLFHYYDKDFNNEADTPDNFQSRRPNTSFCFLDIRSPGLGDTAMYLCATSRPIRDEQFFGPGTRLTVL.